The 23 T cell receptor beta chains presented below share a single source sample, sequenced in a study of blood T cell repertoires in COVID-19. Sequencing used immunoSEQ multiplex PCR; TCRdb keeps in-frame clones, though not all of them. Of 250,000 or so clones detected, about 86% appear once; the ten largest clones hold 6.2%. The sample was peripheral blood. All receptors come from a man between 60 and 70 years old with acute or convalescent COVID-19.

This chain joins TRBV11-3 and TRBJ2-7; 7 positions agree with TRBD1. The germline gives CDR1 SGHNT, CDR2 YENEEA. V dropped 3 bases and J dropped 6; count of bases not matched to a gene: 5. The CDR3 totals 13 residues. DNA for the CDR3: TGTGCCAGCAGCTTGGACAGGTCGTTCGAGCAGTACTTC. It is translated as CASSLDRSFEQYF.

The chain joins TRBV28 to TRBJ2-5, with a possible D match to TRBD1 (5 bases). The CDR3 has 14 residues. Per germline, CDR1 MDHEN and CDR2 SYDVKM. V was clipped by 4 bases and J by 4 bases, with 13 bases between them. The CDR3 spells CASSWRQSGETQYF. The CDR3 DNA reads TGTGCCAGCAGTTGGAGACAGTCGGGAGAGACCCAGTACTTC.

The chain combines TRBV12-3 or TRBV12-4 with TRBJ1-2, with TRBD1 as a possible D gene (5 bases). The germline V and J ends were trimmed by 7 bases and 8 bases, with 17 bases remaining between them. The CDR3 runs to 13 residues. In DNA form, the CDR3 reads TGTGCCAGCACCTTACGACAGACGGAGGGCTACACCTTC. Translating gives CASTLRQTEGYTF.

CDR3 protein: CASSSNGGGAPYNEQFF. The CDR3 DNA sequence: TGTGCCAGCAGCTCAAACGGGGGGGGCGCCCCCTACAATGAGCAGTTCTTC. The chain combines TRBV5-4 with TRBJ2-1; 8 nucleotides agree with TRBD2. J lost 2 bases, V lost 3 bases, and 10 bases had no gene match. The CDR3 is made up of 17 amino acids. CDR1 is SGHNT, CDR2 YYREEE, per germline (reference sequence).

The CDR3 DNA reads as TGTGCCAGCAGTTTTATATCAGGGGGCAATCAGCCCCAGCATTTT. Residues: CASSFISGGNQPQHF. The gene calls are TRBV28 and TRBJ1-5; TRBD1 might be the D (6 bases). The CDR3 loop spans 15 amino acids. The germline gives CDR1 MDHEN, CDR2 SYDVKM. Trimming cost V 3 bases and J 2 bases, with 11 bases left between them.

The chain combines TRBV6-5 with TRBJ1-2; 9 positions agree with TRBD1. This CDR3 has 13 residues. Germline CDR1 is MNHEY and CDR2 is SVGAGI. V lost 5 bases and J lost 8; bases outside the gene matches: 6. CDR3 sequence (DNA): TGTGCCAGCAGTCGGGGACAGGGAAGCGGCTACACCTTC. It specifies CASSRGQGSGYTF.

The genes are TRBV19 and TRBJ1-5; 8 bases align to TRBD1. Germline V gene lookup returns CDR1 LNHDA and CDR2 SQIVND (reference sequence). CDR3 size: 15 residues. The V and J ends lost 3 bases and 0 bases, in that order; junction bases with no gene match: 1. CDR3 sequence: CASSMDRDSNQPQHF. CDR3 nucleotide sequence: TGTGCCAGTAGTATGGACAGGGATAGCAATCAGCCCCAGCATTTT.

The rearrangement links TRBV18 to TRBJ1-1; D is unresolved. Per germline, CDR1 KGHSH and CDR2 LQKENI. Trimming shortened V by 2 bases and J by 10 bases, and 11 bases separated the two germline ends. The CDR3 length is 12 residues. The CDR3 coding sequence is TGTGCCAGCTCACCAAAAGACGCAGGAGCTTTCTTT. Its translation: CASSPKDAGAFF.

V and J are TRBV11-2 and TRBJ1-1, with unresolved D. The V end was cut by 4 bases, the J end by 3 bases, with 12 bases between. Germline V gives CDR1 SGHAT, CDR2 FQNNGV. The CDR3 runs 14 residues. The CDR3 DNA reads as TGTGCCAGCAGCTCCGGGTCGAGGGACACTGAAGCTTTCTTT. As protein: CASSSGSRDTEAFF.

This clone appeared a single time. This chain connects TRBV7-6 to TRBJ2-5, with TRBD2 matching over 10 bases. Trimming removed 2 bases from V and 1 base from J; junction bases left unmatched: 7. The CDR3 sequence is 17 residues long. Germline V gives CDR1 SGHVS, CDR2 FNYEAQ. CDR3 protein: CASSLPRSSGSQETQYF. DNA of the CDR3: TGTGCCAGCAGCTTACCCCGGTCTAGCGGGAGCCAAGAGACCCAGTACTTC.

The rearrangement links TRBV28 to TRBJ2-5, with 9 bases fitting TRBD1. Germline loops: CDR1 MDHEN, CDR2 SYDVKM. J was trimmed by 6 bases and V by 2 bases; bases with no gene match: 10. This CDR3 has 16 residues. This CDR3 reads CASSLGTGGAIKTQYF. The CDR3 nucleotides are TGTGCCAGCAGTTTAGGTACAGGGGGCGCGATAAAGACCCAGTACTTC.

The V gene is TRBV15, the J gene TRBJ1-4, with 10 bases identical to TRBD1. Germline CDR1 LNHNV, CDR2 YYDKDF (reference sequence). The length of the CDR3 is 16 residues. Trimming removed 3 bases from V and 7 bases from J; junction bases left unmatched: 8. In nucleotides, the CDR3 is TGTGCCACCAGCAGGGACAAAGGGACAGGGGTTGAAAAACTGTTTTTT. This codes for CATSRDKGTGVEKLFF.

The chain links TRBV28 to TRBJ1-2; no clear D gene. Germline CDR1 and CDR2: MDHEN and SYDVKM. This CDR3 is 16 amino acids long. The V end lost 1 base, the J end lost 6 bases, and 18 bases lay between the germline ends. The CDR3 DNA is TGTGCCAGCAGTTTATATTCAGGCTCGGTGACCCATGGCTACACCTTC. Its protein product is CASSLYSGSVTHGYTF.

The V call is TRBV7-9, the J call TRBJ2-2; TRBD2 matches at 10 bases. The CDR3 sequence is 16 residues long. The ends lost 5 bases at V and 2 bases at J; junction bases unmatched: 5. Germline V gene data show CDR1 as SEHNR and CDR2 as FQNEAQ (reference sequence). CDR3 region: CASSLTSGINTGELFF. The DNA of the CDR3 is TGTGCCAGCAGCCTTACTAGCGGGATAAACACCGGGGAGCTGTTTTTT.

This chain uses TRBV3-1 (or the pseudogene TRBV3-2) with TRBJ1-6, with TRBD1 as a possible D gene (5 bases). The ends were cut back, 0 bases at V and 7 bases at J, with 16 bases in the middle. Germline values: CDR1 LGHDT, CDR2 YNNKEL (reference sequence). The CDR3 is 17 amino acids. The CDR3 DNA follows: TGTGCCAGCAGCCAAGAAGGGGCAGGCCCAGGCAATTCACCCCTCCACTTT. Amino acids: CASSQEGAGPGNSPLHF.

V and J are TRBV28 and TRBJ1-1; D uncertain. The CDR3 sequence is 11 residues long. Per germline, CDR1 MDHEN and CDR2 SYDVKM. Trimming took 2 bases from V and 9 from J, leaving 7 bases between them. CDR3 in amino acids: CASSLRSKAFF. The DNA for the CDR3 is TGTGCCAGCAGTTTACGGTCGAAAGCTTTCTTT.

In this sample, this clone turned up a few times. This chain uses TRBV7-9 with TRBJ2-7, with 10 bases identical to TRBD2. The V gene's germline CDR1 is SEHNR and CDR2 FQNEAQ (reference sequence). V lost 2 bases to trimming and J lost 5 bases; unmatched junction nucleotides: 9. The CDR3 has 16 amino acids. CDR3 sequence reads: CASSLWLLAGEDEQYF. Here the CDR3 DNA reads TGTGCCAGCAGCTTATGGCTCCTAGCGGGAGAGGACGAGCAGTACTTC.

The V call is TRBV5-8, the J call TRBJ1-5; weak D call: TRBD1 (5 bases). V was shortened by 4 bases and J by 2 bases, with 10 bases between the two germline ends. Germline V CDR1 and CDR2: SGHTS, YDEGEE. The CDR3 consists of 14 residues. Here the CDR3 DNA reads TGTGCCAGCAGCCGTGCGGGGGGCAATCAGCCCCAGCATTTT. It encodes CASSRAGGNQPQHF.

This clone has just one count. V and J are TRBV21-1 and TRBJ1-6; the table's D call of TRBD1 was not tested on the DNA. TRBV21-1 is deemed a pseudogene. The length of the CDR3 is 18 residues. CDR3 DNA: TGTGCCAGCAGGTCACTTATTACAGGGGGCGCGAGCAATTCACCCCTCCACTTT. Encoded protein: CASRSLITGGASNSPLHF.

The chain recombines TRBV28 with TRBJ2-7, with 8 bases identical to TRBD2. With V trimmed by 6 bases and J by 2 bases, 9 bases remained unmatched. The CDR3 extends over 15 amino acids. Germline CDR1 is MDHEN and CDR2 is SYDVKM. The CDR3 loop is CASRTREAGAYEQYF. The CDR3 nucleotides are TGTGCCAGCAGAACGCGGGAGGCCGGAGCCTACGAGCAGTACTTC.

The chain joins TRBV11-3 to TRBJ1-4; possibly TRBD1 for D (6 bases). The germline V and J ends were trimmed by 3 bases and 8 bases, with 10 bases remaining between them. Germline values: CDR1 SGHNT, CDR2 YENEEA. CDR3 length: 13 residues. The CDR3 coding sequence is TGTGCCAGCAGCTTTACAGGGCCCGAAAAACTGTTTTTT. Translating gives CASSFTGPEKLFF.

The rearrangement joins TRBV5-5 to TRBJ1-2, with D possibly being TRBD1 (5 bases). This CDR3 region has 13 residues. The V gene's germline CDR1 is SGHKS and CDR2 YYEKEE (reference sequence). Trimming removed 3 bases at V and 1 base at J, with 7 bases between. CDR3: CASSYDSNYGYTF. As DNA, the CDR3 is TGTGCCAGCAGCTACGACAGTAACTATGGCTACACCTTC.

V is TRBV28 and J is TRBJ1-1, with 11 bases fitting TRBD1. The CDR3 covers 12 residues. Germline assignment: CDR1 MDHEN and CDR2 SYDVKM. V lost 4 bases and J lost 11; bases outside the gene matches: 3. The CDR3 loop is CASSSGQGGAFF. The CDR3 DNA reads TGTGCCAGCAGTTCGGGACAGGGGGGGGCTTTCTTT.